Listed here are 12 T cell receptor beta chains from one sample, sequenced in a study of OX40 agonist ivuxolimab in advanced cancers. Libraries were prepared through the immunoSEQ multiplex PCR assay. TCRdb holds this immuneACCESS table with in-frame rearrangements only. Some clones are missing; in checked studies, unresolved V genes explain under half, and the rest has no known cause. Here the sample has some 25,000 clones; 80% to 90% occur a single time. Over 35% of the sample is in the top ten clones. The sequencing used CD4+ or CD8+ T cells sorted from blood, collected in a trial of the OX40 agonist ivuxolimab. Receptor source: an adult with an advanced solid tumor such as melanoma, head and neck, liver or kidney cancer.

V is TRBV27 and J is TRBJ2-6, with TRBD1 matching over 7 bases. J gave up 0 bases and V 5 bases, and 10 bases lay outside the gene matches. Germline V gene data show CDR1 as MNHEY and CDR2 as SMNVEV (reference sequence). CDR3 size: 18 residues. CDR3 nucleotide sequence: TGTGCCAGCAGTCCCGGGACAGCCATATACTCTGGGGCCAACGTCCTGACTTTC. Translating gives CASSPGTAIYSGANVLTF.

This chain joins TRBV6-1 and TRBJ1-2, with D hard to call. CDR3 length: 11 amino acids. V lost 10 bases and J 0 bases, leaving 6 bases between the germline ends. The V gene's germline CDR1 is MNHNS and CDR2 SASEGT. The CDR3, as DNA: TGTGCCACCTTTGCTAACTATGGCTACACCTTC. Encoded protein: CATFANYGYTF.

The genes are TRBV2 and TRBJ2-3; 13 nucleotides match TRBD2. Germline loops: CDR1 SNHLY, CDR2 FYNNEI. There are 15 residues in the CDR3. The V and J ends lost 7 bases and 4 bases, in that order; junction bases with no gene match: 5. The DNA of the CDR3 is TGTGCCAGCAAAAGGACTAGCGGGAGCCCAGATACGCAGTATTTT. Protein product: CASKRTSGSPDTQYF.

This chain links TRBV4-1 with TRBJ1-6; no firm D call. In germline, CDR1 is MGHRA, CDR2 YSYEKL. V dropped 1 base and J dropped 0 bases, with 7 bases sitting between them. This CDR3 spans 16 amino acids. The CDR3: CASSQGLSSYNSPLHF. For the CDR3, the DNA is TGCGCCAGCAGCCAAGGCCTGAGCTCCTATAATTCACCCCTCCACTTT.

The CDR3 DNA is TGCGCCAGCAGCCAGGCGGAGGGGGCGGATTGGTATGGCTACACCTTC. It codes for CASSQAEGADWYGYTF. The V gene is TRBV4-1, the J gene TRBJ1-2; TRBD1 matches 7 bases. Per the germline V gene, CDR1 is MGHRA and CDR2 is YSYEKL. The V gene end was trimmed by 3 bases and the J gene end by 5 bases; junction bases not matched to a gene: 12. This CDR3 has 16 amino acids.

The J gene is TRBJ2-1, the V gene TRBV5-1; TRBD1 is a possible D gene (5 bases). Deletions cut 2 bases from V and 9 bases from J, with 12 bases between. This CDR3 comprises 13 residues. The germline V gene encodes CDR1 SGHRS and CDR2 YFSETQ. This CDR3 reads CASSFVGAGEQFF. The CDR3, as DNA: TGCGCCAGCAGCTTTGTAGGGGCCGGTGAGCAGTTCTTC.

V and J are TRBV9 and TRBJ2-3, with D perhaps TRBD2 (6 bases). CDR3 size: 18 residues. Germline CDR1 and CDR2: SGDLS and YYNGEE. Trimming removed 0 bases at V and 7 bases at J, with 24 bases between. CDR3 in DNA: TGTGCCAGCAGCGTAGCTATTTTGGAGGACTACCCGATCCATACGCAGTATTTT. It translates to CASSVAILEDYPIHTQYF. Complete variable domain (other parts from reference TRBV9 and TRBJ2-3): DSGVTQTPKHLITATGQRVTLRCSPRSGDLSVYWYQQSLDQGLQFLIQYYNGEERAKGNILERFSAQQFPDLHSELNLSSLELGDSALYFCASSVAILEDYPIHTQYFGPGTRLTVL.

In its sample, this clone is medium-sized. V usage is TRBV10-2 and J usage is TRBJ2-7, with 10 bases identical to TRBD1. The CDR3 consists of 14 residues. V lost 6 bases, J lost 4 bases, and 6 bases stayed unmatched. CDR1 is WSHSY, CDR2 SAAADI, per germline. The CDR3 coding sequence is TGCGCCAGCAGCTCCGGGACAGGGGCGTACGAGCAGTACTTC. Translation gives CASSSGTGAYEQYF.

The CDR3 sequence is CASSSLDGYEQYF. The CDR3 bases are TGTGCCAGCAGTTCACTGGACGGCTACGAGCAGTACTTC. This rearrangement joins TRBV27 to TRBJ2-7; no clear D. This CDR3 comprises 13 residues. Trimming took off 4 bases at V and 3 bases at J, with 10 bases between the two ends. CDR1 and CDR2 from the germline V gene are MNHEY and SMNVEV (reference sequence).

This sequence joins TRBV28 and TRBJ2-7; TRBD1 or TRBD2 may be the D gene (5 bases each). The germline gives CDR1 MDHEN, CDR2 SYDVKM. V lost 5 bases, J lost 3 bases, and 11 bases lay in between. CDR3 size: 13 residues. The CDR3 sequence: CASSAGASYEQYF. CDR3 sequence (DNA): TGTGCCAGCAGTGCCGGGGCTAGCTACGAGCAGTACTTC.

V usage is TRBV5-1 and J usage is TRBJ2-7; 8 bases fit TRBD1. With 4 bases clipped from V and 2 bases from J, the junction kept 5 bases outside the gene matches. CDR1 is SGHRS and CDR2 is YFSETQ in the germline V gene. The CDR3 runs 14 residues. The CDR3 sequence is CASSPGTGAYEQYF. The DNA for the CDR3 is TGCGCCAGCAGCCCCGGGACAGGAGCCTACGAGCAGTACTTC.

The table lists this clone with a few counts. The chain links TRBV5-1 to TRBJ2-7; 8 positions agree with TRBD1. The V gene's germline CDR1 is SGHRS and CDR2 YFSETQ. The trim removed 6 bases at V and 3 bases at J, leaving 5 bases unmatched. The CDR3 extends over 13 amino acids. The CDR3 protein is CASTGGHFYEQYF. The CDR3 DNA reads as TGCGCCAGCACAGGGGGCCATTTCTACGAGCAGTACTTC. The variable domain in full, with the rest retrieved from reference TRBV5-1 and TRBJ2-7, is KAGVTQTPRYLIKTRGQQVTLSCSPISGHRSVSWYQQTPGQGLQFLFEYFSETQRNKGNFPGRFSGRQFSNSRSEMNVSTLELGDSALYLCASTGGHFYEQYFGPGTRLTVT.